These 5 T cell receptor beta chains were sequenced from one sample in a study of cytomegalovirus exposure and HLA in healthy donors. Using immunoSEQ multiplex PCR, the repertoire was profiled, and TCRdb retains in-frame clones only, with some absent. The table has around 69,000 clones, 96% seen once; the top ten hold about 4.5%. The sequenced sample consisted of PBMCs. The receptors stem from a woman between 18 and 29 years old in good health and CMV-seropositive.

J is TRBJ2-1 and V is TRBV30, with a tentative D call TRBD2 (6 bases). CDR3 length equals 13 residues. The germline CDR1 and CDR2 sequences are GTSNPN and SVGIG (reference sequence). The CDR3, as DNA: TGTGGCGGGGCGAGAAGCTCCTACAATGAGCAGTTCTTC. As protein: CGGARSSYNEQFF.

J is TRBJ2-2 and V is TRBV2, with TRBD1 identical over 9 bases. Trimming removed 8 bases from V and 7 bases from J; junction bases left unmatched: 11. CDR3 length: 15 amino acids. CDR1 is SNHLY, CDR2 FYNNEI, per germline. CDR3 protein: CASLSRTGVSGELFF. DNA of the CDR3: TGTGCCAGCCTCAGCCGGACAGGGGTGAGCGGGGAGCTGTTTTTT.

V usage is TRBV27 and J usage is TRBJ2-7, with TRBD1 as a possible D gene (5 bases). Trimming left V 1 base short and J 6 bases short, with 16 bases between. CDR3 length equals 15 residues. Germline CDR1 and CDR2: MNHEY and SMNVEV (reference sequence). CDR3 nucleotides: TGTGCCAGCAGTTTATTCGGAACAGGTCGTAGCGAGCAGTACTTC. Translation gives CASSLFGTGRSEQYF.

In its sample, this clone was seen once. Written as DNA, the CDR3 is TGTGCCAGCAGCCAAGGAGATAGCGGGAGTATGGATACGCAGTATTTT. Translated: CASSQGDSGSMDTQYF. The chain has TRBV4-2 and TRBJ2-3, with 9 nucleotides matching TRBD2. With V trimmed by 1 base and J by 6 bases, 8 bases remained unmatched. CDR1 is LGHNA and CDR2 is YNFKEQ in the germline V gene. This CDR3 contains 16 residues.

Here the CDR3 DNA reads TGTGCCAGCAGCGTGTTTAGCGGGAGTCCCTACGAGCAGTACTTC. Its translation: CASSVFSGSPYEQYF. The chain couples TRBV7-2 to TRBJ2-7; 9 bases fit TRBD2. CDR3 length: 15 amino acids. Germline CDR1 reads SGHTA; CDR2 reads FQGNSA. V trimming: 5 bases; J trimming: 2 bases; junction bases outside the gene matches: 7.